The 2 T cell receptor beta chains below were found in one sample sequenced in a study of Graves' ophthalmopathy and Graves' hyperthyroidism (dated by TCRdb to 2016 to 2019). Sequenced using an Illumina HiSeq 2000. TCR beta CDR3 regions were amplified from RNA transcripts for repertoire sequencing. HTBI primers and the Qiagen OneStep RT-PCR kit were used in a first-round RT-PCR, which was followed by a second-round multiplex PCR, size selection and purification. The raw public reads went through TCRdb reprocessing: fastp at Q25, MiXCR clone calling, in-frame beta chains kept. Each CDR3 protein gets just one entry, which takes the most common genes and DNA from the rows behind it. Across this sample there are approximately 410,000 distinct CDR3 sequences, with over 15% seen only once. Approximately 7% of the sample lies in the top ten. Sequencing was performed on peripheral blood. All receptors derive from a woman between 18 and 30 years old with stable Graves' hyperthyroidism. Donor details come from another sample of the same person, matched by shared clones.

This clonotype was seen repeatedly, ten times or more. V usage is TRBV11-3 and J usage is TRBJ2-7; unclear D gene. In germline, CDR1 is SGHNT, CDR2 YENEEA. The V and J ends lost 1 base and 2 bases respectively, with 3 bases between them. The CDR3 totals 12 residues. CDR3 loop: CASSLATYEQYF. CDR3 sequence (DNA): TGTGCCAGCAGCTTAGCGACCTACGAGCAGTACTTC.

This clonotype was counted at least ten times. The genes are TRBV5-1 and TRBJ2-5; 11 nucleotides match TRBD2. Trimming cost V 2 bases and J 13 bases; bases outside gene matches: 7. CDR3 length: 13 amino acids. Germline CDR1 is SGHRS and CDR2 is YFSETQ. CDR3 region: CASSLLAGEPMYF. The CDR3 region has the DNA TGCGCCAGCAGCTTACTAGCGGGGGAGCCGATGTACTTC. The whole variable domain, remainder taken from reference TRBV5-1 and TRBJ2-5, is KAGVTQTPRYLIKTRGQQVTLSCSPISGHRSVSWYQQTPGQGLQFLFEYFSETQRNKGNFPGRFSGRQFSNSRSEMNVSTLELGDSALYLCASSLLAGEPMYFGPGTRLLVL.